This T cell receptor beta chain emerged from a study of control samples from healthy donors and cancer patients. Only in-frame clones appear in the TCRdb table, and some are missing; sequencing was by immunoSEQ multiplex PCR. The data hold some 410,000 clones, with 75% to 95% observed a single time. A single count supports this clone. The CDR3 spans 19 residues. The ends lost 0 bases at V and 0 bases at J; junction bases unmatched: 7. Germline CDR1 reads SGHVS; CDR2 reads FQNEAQ. The sequence was obtained from a man aged 40-50 years with head and neck cancer. Sequencing used PBMCs. This chain connects TRBV7-8 to TRBJ2-6; 8 nucleotides match TRBD1. CDR3 amino acids: CASSLADRGLFSGANVLTF. The CDR3 DNA is TGTGCCAGCAGCTTAGCCGACAGGGGCCTATTCTCTGGGGCCAACGTCCTGACTTTC.